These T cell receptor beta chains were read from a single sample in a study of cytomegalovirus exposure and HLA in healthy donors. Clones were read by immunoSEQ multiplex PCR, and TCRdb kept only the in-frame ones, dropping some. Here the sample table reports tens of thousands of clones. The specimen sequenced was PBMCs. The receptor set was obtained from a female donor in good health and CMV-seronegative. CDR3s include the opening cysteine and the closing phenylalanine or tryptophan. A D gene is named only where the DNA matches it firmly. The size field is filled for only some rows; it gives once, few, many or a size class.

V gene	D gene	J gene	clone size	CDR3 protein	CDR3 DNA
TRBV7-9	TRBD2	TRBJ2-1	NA	CASAAGGGYNEQFF	TGTGCCAGCGCGGCGGGGGGAGGCTACAATGAGCAGTTCTTC
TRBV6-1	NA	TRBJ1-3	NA	CASSEEPSSGNTIYF	TGTGCCAGCAGTGAAGAACCCAGCTCTGGAAACACCATATATTTT
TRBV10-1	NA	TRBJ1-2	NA	CASSFDSYYGYTF	TGCGCCAGCAGTTTTGACAGCTACTATGGCTACACCTTC
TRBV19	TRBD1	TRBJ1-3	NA	CASSRGQGSGNTIYF	TGTGCCAGTAGTAGAGGACAGGGCTCTGGAAACACCATATATTTT
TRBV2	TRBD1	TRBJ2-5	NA	CASSELGTGSRETQYF	TGTGCCAGCAGTGAGTTAGGGACAGGAAGCAGGGAGACCCAGTACTTC
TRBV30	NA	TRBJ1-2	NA	CAWSLPRTATNYGYTF	TGTGCCTGGAGTCTTCCCCGGACTGCGACTAACTATGGCTACACCTTC
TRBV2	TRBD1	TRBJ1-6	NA	CASKTGGNSPLHF	TGTGCCAGCAAAACAGGGGGCAATTCACCCCTCCACTTT
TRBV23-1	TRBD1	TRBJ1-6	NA	CASSQFQGADSPLHF	TGCGCCAGCAGTCAATTCCAGGGGGCCGATTCACCCCTCCACTTT
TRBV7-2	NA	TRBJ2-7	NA	CASSELSHSTFNKQYF	TGTGCCAGCAGCGAACTTTCACACTCGACTTTCAATAAGCAGTACTTC
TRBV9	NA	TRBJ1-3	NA	CASSVDDSRNTIYF	TGTGCCAGCAGCGTAGACGACAGTCGAAACACCATATATTTT
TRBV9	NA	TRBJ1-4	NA	CASSPGGQRLFF	TGTGCCAGCAGCCCCGGCGGGCAAAGGCTGTTTTTT
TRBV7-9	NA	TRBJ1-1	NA	CASSFERLNTEAFF	TGTGCCAGCAGCTTTGAGAGATTGAACACTGAAGCTTTCTTT
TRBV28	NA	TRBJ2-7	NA	CASRPRGGQGGRNSYEQYF	TGTGCCAGCAGACCCCGGGGTGGACAGGGCGGGAGAAATTCCTACGAGCAGTACTTC
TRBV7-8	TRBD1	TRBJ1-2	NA	CASSLGTGGNYGYTF	TGTGCCAGCAGCTTAGGGACAGGGGGGAACTATGGCTACACCTTC
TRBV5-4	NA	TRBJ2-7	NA	CASSPQTSYEQYF	TGTGCCAGCAGCCCACAAACTAGCTACGAGCAGTACTTC
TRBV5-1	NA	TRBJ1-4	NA	CASTSGRTVNNEKLFF	TGCGCCAGCACAAGTGGTCGGACAGTGAATAATGAAAAACTGTTTTTT
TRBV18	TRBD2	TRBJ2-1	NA	CASSALPLAGGFYEQFF	TGTGCCAGCTCAGCACTACCCCTAGCGGGGGGATTCTATGAGCAGTTCTTC
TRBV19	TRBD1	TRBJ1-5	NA	CASSTRDRANQPQHF	TGTGCCAGTAGTACACGGGACAGGGCTAATCAGCCCCAGCATTTT
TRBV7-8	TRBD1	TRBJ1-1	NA	CASSAKPGQGLRKTEAFF	TGTGCCAGCAGCGCAAAACCGGGACAGGGGCTCAGAAAAACTGAAGCTTTCTTT
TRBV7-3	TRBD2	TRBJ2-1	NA	CASSLNSGGYNEQFF	TGTGCCAGCAGCTTAAACAGCGGGGGTTACAATGAGCAGTTCTTC
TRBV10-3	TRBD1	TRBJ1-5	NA	CAISEPTDRDEYSNQPQHF	TGTGCCATCAGTGAGCCCACGGACAGGGATGAGTATAGCAATCAGCCCCAGCATTTT
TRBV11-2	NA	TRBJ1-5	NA	CASSSRQGNIAQHF	TGTGCCAGCAGCTCCAGGCAGGGGAACATCGCCCAGCATTTT
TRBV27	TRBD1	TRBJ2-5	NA	CASGNRGGETQYF	TGTGCCAGCGGAAACAGGGGTGGAGAGACCCAGTACTTC
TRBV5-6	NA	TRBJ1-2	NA	CASSLLGQHNYGYTF	TGTGCCAGCAGCTTACTAGGACAGCATAACTATGGCTACACCTTC
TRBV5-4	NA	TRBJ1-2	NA	CASSLATGMGYGYTF	TGTGCCAGCAGCTTGGCGACAGGTATGGGCTATGGCTACACCTTC
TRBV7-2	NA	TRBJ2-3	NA	CASSSSGFTDTQYF	TGTGCCAGCAGCTCAAGCGGGTTCACAGATACGCAGTATTTT
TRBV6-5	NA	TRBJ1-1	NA	CASSYSKSGGGTEAFF	TGTGCCAGCAGTTACTCGAAATCGGGGGGGGGCACTGAAGCTTTCTTT
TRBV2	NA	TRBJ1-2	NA	CASSERADWGYTF	TGTGCCAGCAGTGAGAGGGCCGACTGGGGCTACACCTTC
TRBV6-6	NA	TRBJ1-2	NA	CASSPAGNYGYTF	TGTGCCAGCAGTCCGGCAGGAAACTATGGCTACACCTTC
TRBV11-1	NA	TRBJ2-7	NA	CASSLLSGASNLYEQYF	TGTGCCAGCAGCCTACTCTCGGGTGCTTCGAACCTCTACGAGCAGTACTTC
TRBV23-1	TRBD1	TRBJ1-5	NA	CASSLLSPGQPTQHF	TGCGCCAGCAGCCTCTTGTCCCCGGGACAGCCGACCCAGCATTTT
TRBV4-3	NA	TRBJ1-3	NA	CASSQHRDSGNTIYF	TGCGCCAGCAGCCAACACAGGGACTCTGGAAACACCATATATTTT
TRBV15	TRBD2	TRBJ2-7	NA	CATSRDQGGGNSYEQYF	TGTGCCACCAGCAGAGATCAGGGCGGGGGGAACTCCTACGAGCAGTACTTC
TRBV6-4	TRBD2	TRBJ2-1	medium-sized	CASSGPRLAVSYNEQFF	TGTGCCAGCAGTGGCCCCCGACTAGCGGTGTCCTACAATGAGCAGTTCTTC
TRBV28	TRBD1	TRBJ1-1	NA	CASSPQPDRVTEAFF	TGTGCCAGCAGTCCTCAACCGGACAGGGTTACTGAAGCTTTCTTT
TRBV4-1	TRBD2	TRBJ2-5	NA	CASSQIELAASGAQYF	TGCGCCAGCAGCCAGATCGAACTAGCGGCCTCCGGGGCCCAGTACTTC
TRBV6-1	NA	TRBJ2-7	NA	CASARQGLYEQYF	TGTGCCAGCGCCCGGCAGGGACTCTACGAGCAGTACTTC
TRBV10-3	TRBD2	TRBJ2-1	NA	CAISLAGAYNEQFF	TGTGCCATCAGTCTAGCGGGGGCCTACAATGAGCAGTTCTTC
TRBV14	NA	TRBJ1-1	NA	CASSQEQNTEAFF	TGTGCCAGCAGCCAAGAACAGAACACTGAAGCTTTCTTT
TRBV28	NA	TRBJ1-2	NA	CASQGNYGYTF	TGTGCCAGTCAGGGTAACTATGGCTACACCTTC
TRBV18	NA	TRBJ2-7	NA	CASSSTAAGYEQYF	TGTGCCAGCTCGTCCACCGCTGCGGGGTACGAGCAGTACTTC
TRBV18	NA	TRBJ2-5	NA	CASSPGLQETQYF	TGTGCCAGCTCACCGGGACTCCAAGAGACCCAGTACTTC
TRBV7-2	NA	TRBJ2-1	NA	CASSTYGNEQFF	TGTGCCAGCAGCACTTACGGCAATGAGCAGTTCTTC
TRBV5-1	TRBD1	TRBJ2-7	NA	CASSQTGDKAYEQYF	TGCGCCAGCAGCCAAACAGGGGACAAGGCCTACGAGCAGTACTTC
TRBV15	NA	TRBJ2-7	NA	CATSRGGRQGANEQYF	TGTGCCACCAGCAGAGGGGGTAGGCAGGGCGCCAACGAGCAGTACTTC